This T cell receptor (beta chain) was retrieved from a study of CD8 T cells in ankylosing spondylitis. The authors made TCR beta libraries by quantitative 5'-RACE with molecular barcodes. TCRdb reanalysed the 5' RACE reads using MiXCR and keeps one entry per CDR3 protein. The sample consists of roughly 150,000 distinct CDR3 sequences, roughly 34% of them appearing once. General observations from the study: Clones linked to disease were reported to show significant enrichment in matched ankylosing spondylitis synovial fluid. The disease-linked clones had a CD8+ phenotype and low blood frequencies. Earlier work had already found some motif variants in reactive arthritis synovial fluid and blood.

Concerning this clonotype itself: Its antigen is currently unknown.

The TCR originated in a male donor with ankylosing spondylitis. Sequencing was performed on synovial fluid, either unsorted or a sorted T cell fraction (not recorded which).

In DNA form, the CDR3 reads TGTGCCAGCAGCCTCCGACGACTAGCGGGGGGATTCCAAGAGACCCAGTACTTC. It translates to CASSLRRLAGGFQETQYF. The chain carries TRBV11-2 and TRBJ2-5; the match to TRBD2 covers 13 bases. Germline-derived CDR1 and CDR2 are SGHAT and FQNNGV. The V and J ends lost 5 bases and 1 base, in that order; junction bases with no gene match: 10. The CDR3 runs 18 residues.